Shown below are 30 T cell receptor beta chains from a single sample sequenced in a study of control samples from healthy donors and cancer patients. The protocol was immunoSEQ multiplex PCR, while the TCRdb copy is restricted to in-frame clones and leaves out a portion. The table has some 100,000 clones, approximately 80% seen once. Sequenced input: blood. Source of these receptors: a woman younger than 45 in good health.

CDR3 in amino acids: CASAGGVGSGAYGYTF. The CDR3 DNA follows: TGTGCCAGCGCTGGGGGAGTAGGGTCAGGGGCCTATGGCTACACCTTC. The rearrangement joins TRBV7-2 to TRBJ1-2; tentative D call: TRBD1 (6 bases). V dropped 8 bases and J dropped 4 bases, with 23 bases sitting between them. The length of the CDR3 is 16 residues. The V gene's germline CDR1 is SGHTA and CDR2 FQGNSA. The full variable domain, with the rest looked up from reference TRBV7-2 and TRBJ1-2, is GAGVSQSPSNKVTEKGKDVELRCDPISGHTALYWYRQSLGQGLEFLIYFQGNSAPDKSGLPSDRFSAERTGGSVSTLTIQRTQQEDSAVYLCASAGGVGSGAYGYTFGSGTRLTVV.

This chain links TRBV11-2 with TRBJ2-1, with 14 positions matching TRBD2. The V and J ends lost 5 bases and 6 bases, in that order; junction bases with no gene match: 9. The CDR3 has 17 amino acids. Germline values: CDR1 SGHAT, CDR2 FQNNGV. CDR3: CASSRGLAGGDGNEQFF. DNA of the CDR3: TGTGCCAGCAGCCGAGGACTAGCGGGGGGAGACGGCAATGAGCAGTTCTTC.

Points on this clone: The same CDR3 is also encoded by other DNA sequences in this sample. J is TRBJ2-7 and V is TRBV15; D call uncertain. Germline CDR1 and CDR2: LNHNV and YYDKDF (reference sequence). CDR3 length: 13 amino acids. V lost 0 bases, J lost 7 bases, and 10 bases lay in between. This CDR3 reads CATSRERSGEQYF. CDR3 DNA: TGTGCCACCAGCAGAGAACGGTCCGGGGAGCAGTACTTC.

This chain connects TRBV10-2 to TRBJ2-7, with D perhaps TRBD2 (6 bases). Between the trimmed V and J ends, which lost 4 bases and 4 bases, there was a span of 11 bases. This CDR3 is 13 amino acids long. Germline V CDR1 and CDR2: WSHSY, SAAADI. The CDR3 nucleotides read TGCGCCAGCAGTGTTCTCGGGGGATACGAGCAGTACTTC. It specifies CASSVLGGYEQYF.

The chain carries TRBV7-9 and TRBJ2-3; tentative D call: TRBD2 (5 bases). The germline V gene has CDR1 SEHNR and CDR2 FQNEAQ (reference sequence). The V and J ends lost 1 base and 2 bases respectively, with 10 bases between them. CDR3 length: 15 residues. The CDR3 sequence: CASSLGGAPTDTQYF. In DNA, the CDR3 is TGTGCCAGCAGCTTAGGGGGAGCCCCCACAGATACGCAGTATTTT.

V and J are TRBV7-9 and TRBJ2-5; 10 bases are a match to TRBD2. The CDR3 has 17 amino acids. The trim removed 1 base at V and 1 base at J, leaving 6 bases unmatched. Germline CDR1 is SEHNR and CDR2 is FQNEAQ (reference sequence). This chain's CDR3 is CASSLVPLAGAQETQYF. The CDR3 nucleotides are TGTGCCAGCAGCTTAGTCCCCCTAGCGGGGGCCCAAGAGACCCAGTACTTC.

CDR3 sequence reads: CASSEPTQTEAFF. In DNA form, the CDR3 reads TGTGCCAGTAGTGAACCGACTCAGACTGAAGCTTTCTTT. The chain combines TRBV19 with TRBJ1-1; D remains unclear. This CDR3 spans 13 amino acids. Germline V CDR1 and CDR2: LNHDA, SQIVND (reference sequence). The V end was cut by 5 bases, the J end by 5 bases, with 12 bases between.

J is TRBJ1-2 and V is TRBV15; TRBD1 matches at 8 bases. Trimming at V came to 7 bases and at J to 2 bases, leaving 6 bases not matched to a gene. Per germline, CDR1 LNHNV and CDR2 YYDKDF (reference sequence). The CDR3 covers 14 residues. CDR3 sequence reads: CATTPDRVNYGYTF. CDR3 bases: TGTGCCACCACCCCGGACAGGGTGAACTATGGCTACACCTTC.

The chain couples TRBV12-3 or TRBV12-4 to TRBJ1-2; D is ambiguous. The V and J ends lost 3 bases and 0 bases respectively, with 5 bases between them. The CDR3 totals 13 residues. In DNA, the CDR3 is TGTGCCAGCAGTTTCCAGGCTAACTATGGCTACACCTTC. Protein product: CASSFQANYGYTF.

DNA of the CDR3: TGTGCCTGGAGTGTAGCCGGAAAAATCGTATATGGCTACACCTTC. It yields the protein CAWSVAGKIVYGYTF. The rearrangement links TRBV30 to TRBJ1-2; D remains unclear. This CDR3 is 15 amino acids long. Trimming pared 0 bases from V and 5 bases from J, leaving 16 bases between. In germline, CDR1 is GTSNPN, CDR2 SVGIG (reference sequence).

The J gene is TRBJ2-1, the V gene TRBV4-3, with D unclear. Germline-derived CDR1 and CDR2 are LGHNA and YSLEER. V was trimmed by 0 bases and J by 10 bases, leaving 13 bases between them. The CDR3 is 14 amino acids. Here the CDR3 reads CASSQDPRLGEQFF. In DNA, the CDR3 is TGCGCCAGCAGCCAAGATCCACGGCTGGGCGAGCAGTTCTTC.

This chain uses TRBV9 with TRBJ2-1, with TRBD2 matching over 9 bases. V trimming: 4 bases; J trimming: 9 bases; junction bases outside the gene matches: 5. The CDR3 has 13 amino acids. Germline lookup yields CDR1 SGDLS and CDR2 YYNGEE. The CDR3: CASSPLSGGEQFF. The CDR3 DNA reads as TGTGCCAGCAGCCCACTTAGCGGGGGTGAGCAGTTCTTC.

J is TRBJ2-5 and V is TRBV5-1; tentatively, D is TRBD1 (6 bases). With 2 bases removed from V and 2 bases from J, the gap between germline ends came to 7 bases. This CDR3 is built from 13 residues. Germline V lookup: CDR1 SGHRS, CDR2 YFSETQ. For the CDR3, the DNA is TGCGCCAGCAGCTTCGGACAGCAAGAGACCCAGTACTTC. Residues: CASSFGQQETQYF.

This clone was seen a single time. V usage is TRBV19 and J usage is TRBJ1-1; the D gene is possibly TRBD1 (5 bases). The CDR3 loop spans 15 amino acids. V lost 4 bases and J lost 6, with 18 bases in between. The germline CDR1 and CDR2 sequences are LNHDA and SQIVND (reference sequence). This chain's CDR3 is CASSTEPRGRPEAFF. CDR3 sequence (DNA): TGTGCCAGTAGTACCGAACCGAGGGGCAGACCTGAAGCTTTCTTT.

V is TRBV6-5 and J is TRBJ2-7; tentative D call: TRBD1 (6 bases). Trimming removed 5 bases at V and 4 bases at J, with 12 bases between. The CDR3 covers 13 residues. The germline gives CDR1 MNHEY, CDR2 SVGAGI. The CDR3 region is CASSLNQGYEQYF. DNA of the CDR3: TGTGCCAGCAGTCTTAACCAGGGGTACGAGCAGTACTTC.

The CDR3 sequence is CASSFKETQYF. DNA of the CDR3: TGTGCCAGCAGTTTCAAAGAGACCCAGTACTTC. This chain joins TRBV12-3 or TRBV12-4 and TRBJ2-5, with D unclear. V was clipped by 3 bases and J by 3 bases, with 2 bases between them. There are 11 residues in the CDR3.

The rearrangement links TRBV9 to TRBJ1-2; 8 positions agree with TRBD1. Germline V gives CDR1 SGDLS, CDR2 YYNGEE. V shed 0 bases, J shed 8 bases, and the junction held 9 bases outside the gene matches. This CDR3 has 15 residues. The CDR3 DNA reads TGTGCCAGCAGCGTAGGTTCAGGGGGCGGCATCGGCTACACCTTC. Its translation is CASSVGSGGGIGYTF. The whole variable domain, filled in from reference TRBV9 and TRBJ1-2, reads DSGVTQTPKHLITATGQRVTLRCSPRSGDLSVYWYQQSLDQGLQFLIQYYNGEERAKGNILERFSAQQFPDLHSELNLSSLELGDSALYFCASSVGSGGGIGYTFGSGTRLTVV.

The chain uses TRBV7-9 and TRBJ2-2; 11 nucleotides agree with TRBD2. The CDR3 has 16 amino acids. Unmatched junction bases numbered 10, after V lost 8 bases and J lost 5 bases. Germline lookup yields CDR1 SEHNR and CDR2 FQNEAQ (reference sequence). The CDR3 bases are TGTGCCAGCGATCCTACTAGCGGGGGAGATACCGGGGAGCTGTTTTTT. The encoded protein is CASDPTSGGDTGELFF.

CDR3 in DNA: TGTGCCAGTAGCCCTGGGGCCTCCTATAATTCACCCCTCCACTTT. Its protein product is CASSPGASYNSPLHF. V is TRBV19 and J is TRBJ1-6; the D gene is possibly TRBD1 (5 bases). This CDR3 comprises 15 residues. V was cut by 6 bases and J by 0 bases, with 9 bases left in between. The germline V gene encodes CDR1 LNHDA and CDR2 SQIVND (reference sequence).

The chain has TRBV2 and TRBJ2-7, with 9 nucleotides matching TRBD2. V shed 4 bases, J shed 0 bases, and the junction held 1 base outside the gene matches. Germline-derived CDR1 and CDR2 are SNHLY and FYNNEI. This CDR3 is 14 amino acids long. The CDR3, as DNA: TGTGCCAGCAGTGTAGCGGGGGCCTCCTACGAGCAGTACTTC. It is translated as CASSVAGASYEQYF.

This sequence joins TRBV4-3 and TRBJ1-2, with 9 bases identical to TRBD1. V lost 4 bases and J lost 3; bases outside the gene matches: 3. Germline CDR1 reads LGHNA; CDR2 reads YSLEER. CDR3 size: 14 residues. CDR3 in amino acids: CASSPRQGDYGYTF. The CDR3 DNA follows: TGCGCCAGCAGCCCTCGACAGGGGGACTATGGCTACACCTTC.

The genes are TRBV19 and TRBJ1-4; perhaps TRBD1 as D (5 bases). The CDR3 has 15 amino acids. Trimming removed 1 base from V and 4 bases from J, with 10 bases in between. In germline, CDR1 is LNHDA, CDR2 SQIVND (reference sequence). CDR3 sequence: CASSIGGSNNEKLFF. CDR3 sequence (DNA): TGTGCCAGTAGTATAGGGGGCAGTAATAATGAAAAACTGTTTTTT.

The chain recombines TRBV5-1 with TRBJ2-1; 12 nucleotides agree with TRBD1. The germline V gene has CDR1 SGHRS and CDR2 YFSETQ. V was clipped by 0 bases and J by 0 bases; unmatched bases: 4. The CDR3 is 18 amino acids. Written as DNA, the CDR3 is TGCGCCAGCAGCTTGGCGGGACAGGGGGCCAGCTCCTACAATGAGCAGTTCTTC. It yields the protein CASSLAGQGASSYNEQFF.

The chain combines TRBV3-1 (or the pseudogene TRBV3-2) with TRBJ2-1, with 9 positions matching TRBD2. The CDR3 runs to 16 residues. Germline CDR1 and CDR2: LGHDT and YNNKEL (reference sequence). After removal of 0 bases from V and 9 bases from J, the junction contained 9 bases not matched to a gene. The CDR3 sequence is CASSQDLAGSTFEQFF. In nucleotides, the CDR3 is TGTGCCAGCAGCCAAGATCTAGCGGGGAGCACATTTGAGCAGTTCTTC.

The chain is built from TRBV7-8 and TRBJ1-4; 8 positions agree with TRBD1. This CDR3 has 18 amino acids. Unmatched junction bases numbered 11, after V lost 5 bases and J lost 0 bases. In germline, CDR1 is SGHVS, CDR2 FQNEAQ. The CDR3 is CASSPDEDRAPTNEKLFF. CDR3 in DNA: TGTGCCAGCAGCCCCGACGAGGACAGGGCTCCAACTAATGAAAAACTGTTTTTT.

The rearrangement joins TRBV6-5 to TRBJ2-5; 7 bases are shared with TRBD2. This CDR3 contains 13 residues. V dropped 6 bases and J dropped 5; count of bases not matched to a gene: 6. In germline, CDR1 is MNHEY, CDR2 SVGAGI. CDR3 loop: CASRGPRGETQYF. The CDR3 DNA sequence: TGTGCCAGCAGGGGCCCGCGGGGGGAGACCCAGTACTTC.

The chain combines TRBV5-1 with TRBJ1-5; D not resolved. Trimming pared 0 bases from V and 1 base from J, leaving 5 bases between. This CDR3 region has 14 residues. Germline V gene lookup returns CDR1 SGHRS and CDR2 YFSETQ. CDR3 DNA sequence: TGCGCCAGCAGCTTGGACTCCAGCAATCAGCCCCAGCATTTT. Amino acid sequence: CASSLDSSNQPQHF.

V usage is TRBV9 and J usage is TRBJ2-3; weak D call: TRBD2 (5 bases). Germline CDR1 reads SGDLS; CDR2 reads YYNGEE. Trimming pared 3 bases from V and 4 bases from J, leaving 15 bases between. The CDR3 runs to 15 residues. The CDR3 nucleotides are TGTGCCAGCAGCGGATCTAGCTGGGCAGCAGATACGCAGTATTTT. Its protein product is CASSGSSWAADTQYF. Full variable domain (rest looked up from reference TRBV9 and TRBJ2-3): DSGVTQTPKHLITATGQRVTLRCSPRSGDLSVYWYQQSLDQGLQFLIQYYNGEERAKGNILERFSAQQFPDLHSELNLSSLELGDSALYFCASSGSSWAADTQYFGPGTRLTVL.

This clone was counted only a few times. The chain joins TRBV2 to TRBJ2-7; 8 bases line up with TRBD1. Germline-derived CDR1 and CDR2 are SNHLY and FYNNEI. Trimming at V came to 6 bases and at J to 9 bases, leaving 10 bases not matched to a gene. The CDR3 runs 13 residues. The DNA of the CDR3 is TGTGCCAGCAGCGGAGACGGGACAGGCAGGCAGTACTTC. Protein product: CASSGDGTGRQYF.

This clone was observed a few times. The chain combines TRBV29-1 with TRBJ2-7; D not certain. This CDR3 is 11 amino acids long. Germline lookup yields CDR1 SQVTM and CDR2 ANQGSEA. The V end was cut by 7 bases, the J end by 10 bases, with 17 bases between. CDR3 region: CSAYHQGRQYF. DNA of the CDR3: TGCAGCGCTTATCACCAAGGACGCCAGTACTTC.